Listed below are T cell receptor beta chains from one sample, sequenced in a study of beta chain features in type 1 diabetes. Some clones are missing from TCRdb's copy, which holds only in-frame ones; the method was immunoSEQ multiplex PCR. The table records 970,000 or so clones, roughly 15% of them present only once. Sequencing was done on a sample of naive CD4+ T cells from blood. These receptors originate from a woman between 18 and 29 years old in good health. CDR3s include the opening cysteine and the closing phenylalanine or tryptophan. A D gene is named only where the DNA matches it firmly. The size entry is marked missing in some rows and otherwise reads once, few, many or a size class.

clone_size j_call v_call d_call cdr3_length cdr3_nt cdr3_aa
- TRBJ2-1 TRBV6-1 - 16 TGTGCCAGCAGTGAAATCGGCAGGGAATCCTACAATGAGCAGTTCTTC CASSEIGRESYNEQFF
- TRBJ2-2 TRBV6-5 - 12 TGTGCCAGCGGGGGGAACACCGGGGAGCTGTTTTTT CASGGNTGELFF
few TRBJ2-7 TRBV7-2 - 14 TGTGCCAGCAGCTTAGTCCAGGGCCAGTACGAGCAGTACTTC CASSLVQGQYEQYF
- TRBJ1-2 TRBV28 TRBD1 15 TGTGCCAGCAGTATCCAGACAGGGGCCAACTATGGCTACACCTTC CASSIQTGANYGYTF
- TRBJ1-1 TRBV29-1 - 11 TGCAGCGTTGTAGACATCCCTGAAGCTTTCTTT CSVVDIPEAFF
few TRBJ1-1 TRBV10-3 - 12 TGTGCCATCAGTGAATATAACACTGAAGCTTTCTTT CAISEYNTEAFF
- TRBJ2-3 TRBV7-9 TRBD1 15 TGTGCCAGCAGCACACAGGGGGCACGCACAGATACGCAGTATTTT CASSTQGARTDTQYF
- TRBJ1-2 TRBV10-2 - 11 TGCGCCAGCAGGTCCGGGGATGGCTACACCTTC CASRSGDGYTF
- TRBJ2-1 TRBV15 TRBD1 15 TGTGCCACCAGCCCTAGACAGGGACCAAGGAATGAGCAGTTCTTC CATSPRQGPRNEQFF
- TRBJ2-2 TRBV5-6 TRBD1 16 TGTGCCAGCAGCTTGGTGGACAGGGCATACACCGGGGAGCTGTTTTTT CASSLVDRAYTGELFF
- TRBJ2-1 TRBV28 - 16 TGTGCCAGCAGTTTAATCCTGGACAGCGGGCCCCCCGAGCAGTTCTTC CASSLILDSGPPEQFF
few TRBJ1-2 TRBV28 - 15 TGTGCCAGCAATGGGAGAGGGATAGCTAACTATGGCTACACCTTC CASNGRGIANYGYTF